These 20 T cell receptor beta chains came from one sample sequenced in a study of cytomegalovirus exposure and HLA in healthy donors. In the PCR, 60 Vbeta and 13 Jbeta primers were used. The assay was immunoSEQ multiplex PCR, and TCRdb's table has in-frame clones only and misses some. The data hold about 140,000 clones, with approximately 70% observed a single time. The specimen was PBMCs. Receptors originate from a woman under 40 in good health and CMV-seronegative.

This clone has more than one count but fewer than ten. The chain employs TRBV6-4 and TRBJ1-5; unclear D gene. Germline assignment: CDR1 MRHNA and CDR2 SNTAGT. V was cut by 10 bases and J by 4 bases, with 5 bases left in between. The CDR3 runs 10 residues. The CDR3 DNA follows: TGTGCCATCCAGAATCAGCCCCAGCATTTT. This codes for CAIQNQPQHF.

This rearrangement joins TRBV19 to TRBJ1-2; D call uncertain. This CDR3 has 16 residues. The V end was cut by 3 bases, the J end by 2 bases, with 16 bases between. Germline CDR1 LNHDA, CDR2 SQIVND (reference sequence). The CDR3 loop reads CASSMSGGSLNYGYTF. The CDR3 nucleotides are TGTGCCAGTAGTATGAGCGGCGGCAGCCTGAACTATGGCTACACCTTC.

The chain joins TRBV18 to TRBJ1-1; tentatively, D is TRBD1 (6 bases). The V end was cut by 0 bases, the J end by 3 bases, with 14 bases between. The germline gives CDR1 KGHSH, CDR2 LQKENI. The CDR3 is made up of 16 amino acids. The CDR3: CASSPPQGRGYTEAFF. CDR3 sequence (DNA): TGTGCCAGCTCACCACCGCAGGGAAGGGGGTACACTGAAGCTTTCTTT.

This clone was found a few times. V is TRBV11-1 and J is TRBJ2-3; 7 bases fit TRBD2. The V segment lost 6 bases and the J segment 2 bases; nucleotides outside the gene matches: 8. The CDR3 runs to 15 residues. CDR1 and CDR2 from the germline V gene are SGHAT and FQDESV (reference sequence). CDR3 DNA: TGTGCCAGCAGTTTACCGGGACTAATCACAGATACGCAGTATTTT. Residues: CASSLPGLITDTQYF.

This clone showed up just a few times. V gene TRBV6-6 combines with J gene TRBJ2-7; weak D call: TRBD2 (6 bases). The CDR3 sequence is 15 residues long. Germline V gives CDR1 MNHNY, CDR2 SVGAGI (reference sequence). Between the trimmed V and J ends, which lost 3 bases and 4 bases, there was a span of 16 bases. This CDR3 reads CASSYGAGTGYEQYV. CDR3 DNA sequence: TGTGCCAGCAGTTATGGGGCGGGGACGGGGTACGAGCAGTACGTC.

The chain joins TRBV7-2 to TRBJ1-6; D is ambiguous. V was clipped by 5 bases and J by 8 bases, with 13 bases between them. Germline CDR1 is SGHTA and CDR2 is FQGNSA. CDR3 size: 14 residues. The CDR3 DNA reads as TGTGCCAGCAGCCCCCGGGCAGCGGATTCACCCCTCCACTTT. The encoded protein is CASSPRAADSPLHF.

In this sample, this clone turned up a few times. This sequence joins TRBV2 and TRBJ1-1, with 8 positions matching TRBD1. Germline values: CDR1 SNHLY, CDR2 FYNNEI. Germline trimming cut 6 bases from V and 4 bases from J; bases unmatched to any gene: 4. The CDR3 has 13 residues. CDR3 sequence (DNA): TGTGCCAGCAGGGACAGGGTTGGCACTGAAGCTTTCTTT. Its translation is CASRDRVGTEAFF.

The rearrangement links TRBV19 to TRBJ2-7; D perhaps matches TRBD1 (5 bases). The CDR3 is made up of 15 amino acids. CDR1 is LNHDA, CDR2 SQIVND, per germline (reference sequence). With 1 base removed from V and 0 bases from J, the gap between germline ends came to 10 bases. The CDR3 protein is CASSIVTGASYEQYF. The CDR3 bases are TGTGCCAGTAGTATAGTAACAGGAGCCTCCTACGAGCAGTACTTC.

A note on this clone: The sample has other DNA sequences that encode this CDR3 too. The CDR3 DNA is TGTGCCAGCAGCGTAGGCGGCGGGGGATACACCGGGGAGCTGTTTTTT. Protein product: CASSVGGGGYTGELFF. The chain is built from TRBV9 and TRBJ2-2; the match to TRBD2 covers 7 bases. Germline V gene lookup returns CDR1 SGDLS and CDR2 YYNGEE. V dropped 0 bases and J dropped 3; count of bases not matched to a gene: 5. The length of the CDR3 is 16 residues.

The gene calls are TRBV11-2 and TRBJ2-2, with 10 bases identical to TRBD2. Trimming at V came to 4 bases and at J to 8 bases, leaving 4 bases not matched to a gene. There are 14 residues in the CDR3. The germline CDR1 and CDR2 sequences are SGHAT and FQNNGV. The CDR3 bases are TGTGCCAGCAGCTCGACTAGCGGGCAGGGGGAGCTGTTTTTT. Its translation: CASSSTSGQGELFF.

This clone was seen a few times. The rearrangement uses TRBV5-4 and TRBJ1-4; possible D gene TRBD1, 5 bases. Germline CDR1 SGHNT, CDR2 YYREEE (reference sequence). V was clipped by 0 bases and J by 8 bases, with 20 bases between them. This CDR3 is built from 17 residues. DNA for the CDR3: TGTGCCAGCAGCTTGGAAGTCGGCGGGGGAGATGAGGAAAAACTGTTTTTT. Amino acids: CASSLEVGGGDEEKLFF.

This chain uses TRBV19 with TRBJ2-6; TRBD1 matches at 8 bases. The CDR3 has 17 residues. Germline lookup yields CDR1 LNHDA and CDR2 SQIVND (reference sequence). Trimming cost V 5 bases and J 1 base; bases outside gene matches: 7. The DNA of the CDR3 is TGTGCCAGTAGTGGCGGACAGGGTCCTTCTGGGGCCAACGTCCTGACTTTC. Protein: CASSGGQGPSGANVLTF.

This clone was found a few times. The chain uses TRBV28 and TRBJ2-1; TRBD2 is a possible D gene (6 bases). The V and J ends lost 7 bases and 3 bases respectively, with 16 bases between them. CDR1 is MDHEN, CDR2 SYDVKM, per germline. The CDR3 runs to 15 residues. The CDR3 region is CASTPSGGNYNEQFF. The CDR3 DNA follows: TGTGCCAGCACCCCGTCGGGCGGGAACTACAATGAGCAGTTCTTC.

In its sample, this clone was seen a few times. V gene TRBV20-1 combines with J gene TRBJ1-2; D not certain. The V end was cut by 7 bases, the J end by 6 bases, with 12 bases between. Germline lookup yields CDR1 DFQATT and CDR2 SNEGSKA (reference sequence). The CDR3 covers 11 residues. As DNA, the CDR3 is TGCAGTGTGAGGAGATTGGATGGCTACACCTTC. It codes for CSVRRLDGYTF.

This clone showed up just a few times. The V call is TRBV6-1, the J call TRBJ2-7; 9 bases are shared with TRBD2. V dropped 10 bases and J dropped 7; count of bases not matched to a gene: 14. The germline gives CDR1 MNHNS, CDR2 SASEGT. CDR3 length equals 14 residues. The CDR3 DNA follows: TGTGCCACCTCCAGCGCTAGCGGGGCCTGGGAGCAGTACGTC. As protein: CATSSASGAWEQYV.

The V and J genes are TRBV7-3 and TRBJ2-2; 9 nucleotides align to TRBD2. Germline CDR1 SGHTA, CDR2 FQGTGA. The CDR3 is made up of 15 amino acids. Germline trimming cut 8 bases from V and 2 bases from J; bases unmatched to any gene: 6. Here the CDR3 DNA reads TGTGCCAGCGGGTGGCTAGCGGGAAACACCGGGGAGCTGTTTTTT. Translating gives CASGWLAGNTGELFF.

This clone was counted once. The CDR3 spells CASSAGDRSYEQYF. DNA of the CDR3: TGTGCCAGCAGCGCCGGGGACAGGTCCTACGAGCAGTACTTC. This chain uses TRBV9 with TRBJ2-7; 8 nucleotides agree with TRBD1. With 3 bases clipped from V and 1 base from J, the junction kept 3 bases outside the gene matches. Germline CDR1 reads SGDLS; CDR2 reads YYNGEE. This CDR3 comprises 14 residues.

The genes are TRBV28 and TRBJ1-5; possible D gene TRBD1, 6 bases. Germline CDR1 is MDHEN and CDR2 is SYDVKM. The CDR3 totals 14 residues. Trimming removed 7 bases at V and 6 bases at J, with 16 bases between. The CDR3 sequence: CASTKRGGGQPQHF. The DNA for the CDR3 is TGTGCCAGCACCAAACGGGGGGGCGGTCAGCCCCAGCATTTT.

The rearrangement joins TRBV6-5 to TRBJ2-1; 7 bases match TRBD2. The length of the CDR3 is 15 residues. The junction had 8 bases not matched to a gene; V was cut back by 0 bases and J by 9 bases. Germline loops: CDR1 MNHEY, CDR2 SVGAGI. The CDR3, as DNA: TGTGCCAGCAGTTACTCAGGCGGGAGAACAACTGAGCAGTTCTTC. It encodes CASSYSGGRTTEQFF.

The genes are TRBV7-8 and TRBJ2-3, with 7 nucleotides matching TRBD1. Trimming took 1 base from V and 2 from J; bases not matched to a gene: 6. Germline CDR1 SGHVS, CDR2 FQNEAQ. The CDR3 extends over 16 amino acids. The CDR3 sequence: CASSLVPGQNTDTQYF. The CDR3 coding sequence is TGTGCCAGCAGCTTAGTCCCGGGACAGAACACAGATACGCAGTATTTT.